These 18 T cell receptor beta chains came from one sample sequenced in a study of TIL therapy for anti-PD-1-resistant metastatic lung cancer. The libraries were made with immunoSEQ v3. The data were produced by immunoSEQ multiplex PCR, yet TCRdb's version contains in-frame clones alone and is incomplete. The sample has just over 45,000 clones, around three quarters seen once. Time point here: pre-treatment sample, taken before nivolumab and TIL therapy. The material sequenced was blood, taken at baseline. Receptors were obtained from a man aged 65 to 85 with non-small cell lung cancer.

The J gene is TRBJ1-3, the V gene TRBV28; D gene uncertain. The V end lost 2 bases, the J end lost 3 bases, and 11 bases lay between the germline ends. Germline V gene lookup returns CDR1 MDHEN and CDR2 SYDVKM. This CDR3 contains 15 residues. The CDR3 loop is CASSLSDFGGNTIYF. The CDR3 coding sequence is TGTGCCAGCAGTTTAAGCGATTTCGGTGGAAACACCATATATTTT.

The chain links TRBV18 to TRBJ2-7, with D tentatively TRBD1 or TRBD2 (5 bases each). Germline V gene sequence: CDR1 KGHSH, CDR2 LQKENI. V was cut by 5 bases and J by 4 bases, with 12 bases left in between. This CDR3 comprises 13 residues. CDR3 bases: TGTGCCAGCTCATATGGGGGTCGGTACGAGCAGTACTTC. Its translation: CASSYGGRYEQYF.

The chain uses TRBV6-5 and TRBJ2-7; unclear D gene. This CDR3 is built from 11 residues. CDR1 MNHEY and CDR2 SVGAGI come from the germline V gene. With 5 bases removed from V and 3 bases from J, the gap between germline ends came to 5 bases. CDR3 loop: CASSPNYEQYF. In DNA, the CDR3 is TGTGCCAGCAGTCCTAACTACGAGCAGTACTTC.

There are a few counts of this clone. The chain uses TRBV7-3 and TRBJ2-1; TRBD1 matches 7 bases. The V gene end was trimmed by 5 bases and the J gene end by 4 bases; junction bases not matched to a gene: 8. From germline, CDR1 is SGHTA and CDR2 FQGTGA. The CDR3 has 15 residues. The CDR3 region is CASSQGPGGYNEQFF. In DNA form, the CDR3 reads TGTGCCAGCAGCCAGGGGCCAGGGGGTTACAATGAGCAGTTCTTC. Filled out from reference TRBV7-3 and TRBJ2-1, the complete variable domain reads GAGVSQTPSNKVTEKGKYVELRCDPISGHTALYWYRQSLGQGPEFLIYFQGTGAADDSGLPNDRFFAVRPEGSVSTLKIQRTERGDSAVYLCASSQGPGGYNEQFFGPGTRLTVL.

CDR3 amino acids: CASSFYYSNEQFF. In nucleotides, the CDR3 is TGCGCCAGCAGCTTTTACTATTCGAATGAGCAGTTCTTC. The chain links TRBV5-1 to TRBJ2-1; D remains unclear. V dropped 2 bases and J dropped 7 bases, with 10 bases sitting between them. The CDR3 totals 13 residues. CDR1 is SGHRS, CDR2 YFSETQ, per germline.

This clone was detected once. The chain recombines TRBV2 with TRBJ2-1, with D hard to call. Between the trimmed V and J ends, which lost 6 bases and 5 bases, there was a span of 14 bases. The CDR3 contains 14 residues. Germline-derived CDR1 and CDR2 are SNHLY and FYNNEI. CDR3 DNA: TGTGCCAGCAGACCAGGTAATACTAACAATGAGCAGTTCTTC. This gives the protein CASRPGNTNNEQFF.

In its sample, this clone was seen a few times. The chain recombines TRBV6-6 with TRBJ1-3; D is unclear. Germline V gene data show CDR1 as MNHNY and CDR2 as SVGAGI (reference sequence). V lost 10 bases and J lost 0, with 16 bases in between. The CDR3 contains 15 residues. In DNA form, the CDR3 reads TGTGCCATCGAGGATACAGCCCTCTCTGGAAACACCATATATTTT. Its protein product is CAIEDTALSGNTIYF.

This clone appeared once. The genes are TRBV2 and TRBJ1-4, with TRBD1 matching 7 bases. Germline assignment: CDR1 SNHLY and CDR2 FYNNEI. CDR3 length equals 17 residues. Trimming removed 6 bases from V and 0 bases from J; junction bases left unmatched: 10. The CDR3, as DNA: TGTGCCAGCAGGATGGGACAGACGGCGGCAACTAATGAAAAACTGTTTTTT. Its protein product is CASRMGQTAATNEKLFF. Full variable domain (outside the CDR3, taken from reference TRBV2 and TRBJ1-4): EPEVTQTPSHQVTQMGQEVILRCVPISNHLYFYWYRQILGQKVEFLVSFYNNEISEKSEIFDDQFSVERPDGSNFTLKIRSTKLEDSAMYFCASRMGQTAATNEKLFFGSGTQLSVL.

The gene calls are TRBV18 and TRBJ1-4; 7 positions match TRBD1. V dropped 3 bases and J dropped 8; count of bases not matched to a gene: 12. Germline V CDR1 and CDR2: KGHSH, LQKENI. The CDR3 is made up of 16 amino acids. CDR3 region: CASSPPRTGLKEKLFF. In DNA form, the CDR3 reads TGTGCCAGCTCACCCCCGCGGACAGGTTTAAAGGAAAAACTGTTTTTT. The full variable domain, with the rest looked up from reference TRBV18 and TRBJ1-4, is NAGVMQNPRHLVRRRGQEARLRCSPMKGHSHVYWYRQLPEEGLKFMVYLQKENIIDESGMPKERFSAEFPKEGPSILRIQQVVRGDSAAYFCASSPPRTGLKEKLFFGSGTQLSVL.

The chain carries TRBV15 and TRBJ1-2, with 7 positions matching TRBD1. V lost 2 bases to trimming and J lost 1 base; unmatched junction nucleotides: 4. CDR3 length: 15 residues. Germline V CDR1 and CDR2: LNHNV, YYDKDF (reference sequence). The CDR3 DNA reads TGTGCCACCAGCAGACAGGGGGAAAATAACTATGGCTACACCTTC. As protein: CATSRQGENNYGYTF.

This chain connects TRBV6-4 to TRBJ1-5; a possible D gene is TRBD1 (5 bases). The CDR3 loop spans 14 amino acids. CDR1 and CDR2 from the germline V gene are MRHNA and SNTAGT. The ends were cut back, 8 bases at V and 3 bases at J, with 14 bases in the middle. The CDR3 is CASQRSRDNQPQHF. The CDR3 nucleotides read TGTGCCAGCCAACGGTCCAGGGACAATCAGCCCCAGCATTTT.

The chain links TRBV9 to TRBJ2-2, with no clear D. The germline V gene has CDR1 SGDLS and CDR2 YYNGEE. The V gene lost 4 bases and the J gene lost 8 bases, with 15 bases spanning the gap. The CDR3 consists of 14 residues. The CDR3 loop reads CASSSDPGSGELFF. Here the CDR3 DNA reads TGTGCCAGCAGCTCGGACCCCGGGTCAGGGGAGCTGTTTTTT.

This chain joins TRBV14 and TRBJ2-7, with 9 bases lining up with TRBD2. The CDR3 length is 16 residues. The V gene end was trimmed by 1 base and the J gene end by 0 bases; junction bases not matched to a gene: 4. Germline V gene lookup returns CDR1 SGHDN and CDR2 FVKESK. DNA of the CDR3: TGTGCCAGCAGCCAAGGACTAGCGGTCCTCTCCTACGAGCAGTACTTC. It specifies CASSQGLAVLSYEQYF.

The chain has TRBV25-1 and TRBJ2-1; TRBD2 agrees at 7 bases. The CDR3 runs to 13 residues. The J segment lost 9 bases and the V segment lost 3 bases, leaving 5 bases of the junction unmatched. Looked up from germline, CDR1 is MGHDK and CDR2 is SYGVNS. CDR3 residues: CASSEGGPGEQFF. The DNA for the CDR3 is TGTGCCAGCAGTGAGGGAGGGCCGGGTGAGCAGTTCTTC.

The chain joins TRBV6-1 to TRBJ1-3; D not resolved. V was clipped by 6 bases and J by 9 bases, with 21 bases between them. The germline V gene encodes CDR1 MNHNS and CDR2 SASEGT. The CDR3 totals 15 residues. CDR3 DNA: TGTGCCAGCAGCGAAAGGTTGCAGTCGGAAAGCACCATATATTTT. Its translation: CASSERLQSESTIYF.

J is TRBJ1-1 and V is TRBV28, with D perhaps TRBD1 (5 bases). Trimming shortened V by 5 bases and J by 1 base, and 17 bases separated the two germline ends. This CDR3 region has 16 residues. Germline-derived CDR1 and CDR2 are MDHEN and SYDVKM. This chain's CDR3 is CASSHSGRDPNTEAFF. The DNA of the CDR3 is TGTGCCAGCAGTCACAGCGGCCGGGACCCGAACACTGAAGCTTTCTTT.

This chain uses TRBV2 with TRBJ2-5; D is unresolved. Between the trimmed V and J ends, which lost 4 bases and 5 bases, there was a span of 11 bases. This CDR3 spans 13 amino acids. CDR1 and CDR2 (germline): SNHLY, FYNNEI. Here the CDR3 reads CASSVRGGETQYF. As DNA, the CDR3 is TGTGCCAGCAGTGTACGCGGTGGTGAGACCCAGTACTTC. Full variable domain (remainder filled in from reference TRBV2 and TRBJ2-5): EPEVTQTPSHQVTQMGQEVILRCVPISNHLYFYWYRQILGQKVEFLVSFYNNEISEKSEIFDDQFSVERPDGSNFTLKIRSTKLEDSAMYFCASSVRGGETQYFGPGTRLLVL.

This chain uses TRBV19 with TRBJ2-5; TRBD1 agrees at 7 bases. This CDR3 is 15 amino acids long. The V gene's germline CDR1 is LNHDA and CDR2 SQIVND (reference sequence). Losses at the gene ends were 5 bases for V and 2 bases for J; bases not matched to a gene: 8. The chain's CDR3 is CASSFRDSRQETQYF. CDR3 sequence (DNA): TGTGCCAGTAGTTTCCGGGACAGCCGTCAAGAGACCCAGTACTTC.